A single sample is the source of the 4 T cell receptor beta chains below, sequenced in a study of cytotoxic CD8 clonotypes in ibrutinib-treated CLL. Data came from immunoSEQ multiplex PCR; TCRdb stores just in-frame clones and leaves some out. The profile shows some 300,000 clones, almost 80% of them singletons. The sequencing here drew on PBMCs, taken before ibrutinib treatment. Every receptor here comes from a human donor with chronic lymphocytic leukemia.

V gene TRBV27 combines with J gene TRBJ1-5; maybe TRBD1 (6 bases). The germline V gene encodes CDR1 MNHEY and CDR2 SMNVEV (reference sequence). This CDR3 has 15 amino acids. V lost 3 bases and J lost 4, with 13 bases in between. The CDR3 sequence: CASSFGGLGNQPQHF. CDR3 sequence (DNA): TGTGCCAGCAGTTTCGGGGGGCTCGGGAATCAGCCCCAGCATTTT.

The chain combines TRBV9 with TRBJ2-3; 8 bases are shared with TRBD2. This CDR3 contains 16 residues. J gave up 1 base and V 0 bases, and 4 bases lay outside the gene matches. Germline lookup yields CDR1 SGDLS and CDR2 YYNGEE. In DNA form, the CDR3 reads TGTGCCAGCAGCGTAGATACGGGAGGGGGCACAGATACGCAGTATTTT. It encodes CASSVDTGGGTDTQYF. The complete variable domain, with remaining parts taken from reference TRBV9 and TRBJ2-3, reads DSGVTQTPKHLITATGQRVTLRCSPRSGDLSVYWYQQSLDQGLQFLIQYYNGEERAKGNILERFSAQQFPDLHSELNLSSLELGDSALYFCASSVDTGGGTDTQYFGPGTRLTVL.

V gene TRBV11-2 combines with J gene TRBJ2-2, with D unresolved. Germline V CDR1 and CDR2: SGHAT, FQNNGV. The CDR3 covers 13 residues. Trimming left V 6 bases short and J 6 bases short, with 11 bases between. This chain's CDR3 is CASRALHPGELFF. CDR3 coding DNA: TGTGCCAGCAGAGCTTTACACCCCGGGGAGCTGTTTTTT.

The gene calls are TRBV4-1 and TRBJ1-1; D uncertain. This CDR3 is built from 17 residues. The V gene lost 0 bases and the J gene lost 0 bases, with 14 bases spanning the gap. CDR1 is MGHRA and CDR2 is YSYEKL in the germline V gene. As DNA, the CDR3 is TGCGCCAGCAGCCAAGAGTCCTCAGGAATCATGAACACTGAAGCTTTCTTT. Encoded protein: CASSQESSGIMNTEAFF.